This TCR beta chain was captured in a study of CD8 T cells in Susac syndrome (dated by TCRdb to about 2019). About the study as a whole: Repertoire sequencing was used to test whether CD8+ T cell activation and differentiation in Susac syndrome was antigen driven. CD8+ T cell repertoire clonality was compared between over 9 healthy donors, around 14 Susac syndrome patients and around 15 multiple sclerosis patients. Broad study findings and their caveats: The number of individuals in the TCR sequencing and HLA analysis was recognized as being relatively small.

As for this clonotype: The specificity of this receptor is unknown. No base quality information exists; no much larger clone differs at one position.

Peripheral blood CD8+ and CD4+ T cells from healthy donors, Susac syndrome patients and multiple sclerosis patients were profiled using high-throughput TCR beta sequencing. Healthy donors were age- and sex-matched controls. Bulk CD8+ and CD4+ T cells were purified by magnetic negative isolation, whereas CD8+ TEMRA cells were enriched by FACS. Blood was drawn into EDTA tubes, processed within 24 hours, and PBMCs were isolated by density gradient centrifugation. PBMCs intended for TCR sequencing were cryopreserved in liquid nitrogen and thawed later in a water bath at 37 degrees C. The sorted or isolated CD4+, CD8+ and CD8+ TEMRA cells had a purity of 90% or higher. The trim is 8 bases for V and 8 bases for J, with a gap of 12 bases between the germline ends. The CDR3 spans 12 residues, from the cysteine through the phenylalanine. The read is trimmed to its CDR3 DNA, 36 bases read in frame from base 1. CDR1 and CDR2, per the germline V gene, are SNHLY and FYNNEI.

RNA was extracted with the RNeasy kit and about 0.45 to 1 ug was reverse transcribed using random hexamers. TCR beta CDR3 regions were amplified with the immunoSEQ multiplex PCR assay covering 54 Vbeta and 13 Jbeta segments. PCR amplification bias was corrected by using a synthetic template baseline for primer optimization and computational correction. For the original study's pipeline: Reads were assigned to V, D and J genes according to IMGT and analyzed in immunoSEQ Analyzer, with only productive sequences retained. To calculate clonality, Shannon entropy was normalized by log2 of the number of productive unique sequences and then subtracted from one. Public and private clones were assessed among the 100 most prevalent clones of each patient and control. Clones were defined as Susac-specific if absent from the healthy and MS cohorts, from approximately 1,100 published viral clones and from other ImmuneACCESS disease sequences. Starting from the raw public reads, TCRdb applied fastp trimming at Q25, assembled clones with MiXCR and retained in-frame beta chains. When rows share a CDR3 protein, they turn into one entry using the most common DNA and genes. The V and J calls and clone size are TCRdb's, not the authors'. For this sample the table gives about 120,000 distinct CDR3 sequences, of which less than 95% were detected only once. Together, the top ten hold roughly 0.12% of the sample.

The receptor chain draws on TRBV2 and TRBJ1-4; D gene: possibly TRBD1, on 5 matching bases. Sequenced input: CD8+ T cells from PBMCs. This TCR derives from a human donor in good health. The nucleotide sequence is given as TGTGCCAGCGGACGGGGACGAGAAAAACTGTTTTTT. This encodes CASGRGREKLFF.